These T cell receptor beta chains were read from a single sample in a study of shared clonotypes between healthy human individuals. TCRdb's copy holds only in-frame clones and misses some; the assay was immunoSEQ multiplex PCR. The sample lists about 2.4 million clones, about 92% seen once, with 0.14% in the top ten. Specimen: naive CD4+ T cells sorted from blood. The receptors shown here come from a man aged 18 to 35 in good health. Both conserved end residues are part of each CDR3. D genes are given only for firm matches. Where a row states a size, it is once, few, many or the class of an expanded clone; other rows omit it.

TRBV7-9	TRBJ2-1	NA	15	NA	CASSLSATRDNEQFF	TGTGCCAGCAGCTTATCGGCAACTAGGGACAATGAGCAGTTCTTC
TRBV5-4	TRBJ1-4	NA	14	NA	CASSLVDGGGKLFF	TGTGCCAGCAGCTTGGTGGACGGGGGAGGAAAACTGTTTTTT
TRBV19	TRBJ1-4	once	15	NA	CASIARSSTNEKLFF	TGTGCCAGTATCGCTCGCTCTTCAACTAATGAAAAACTGTTTTTT
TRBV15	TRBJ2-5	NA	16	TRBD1	CATSPRTGGMSETQYF	TGTGCCACCAGCCCACGGACAGGGGGCATGTCGGAGACCCAGTACTTC
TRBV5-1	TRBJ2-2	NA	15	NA	CASTLAAVGTGELFF	TGCGCCAGCACCCTGGCGGCAGTCGGAACCGGGGAGCTGTTTTTT
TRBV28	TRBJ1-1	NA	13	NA	CASKGTPNTEAFF	TGTGCCAGCAAGGGGACCCCGAACACTGAAGCTTTCTTT
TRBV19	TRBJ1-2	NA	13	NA	CASTERQGYGYTF	TGTGCCAGTACCGAGCGGCAGGGCTATGGCTACACCTTC
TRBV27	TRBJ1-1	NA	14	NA	CASSPQGTNTEAFF	TGTGCCAGCAGTCCCCAGGGGACGAACACTGAAGCTTTCTTT
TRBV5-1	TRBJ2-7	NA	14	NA	CASSPRGASYEQYF	TGCGCCAGCAGCCCGAGGGGGGCCTCCTACGAGCAGTACTTC
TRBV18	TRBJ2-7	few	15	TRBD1	CASSPGTGSSYEQYF	TGTGCCAGCTCACCCGGGACAGGGAGCTCCTACGAGCAGTACTTC
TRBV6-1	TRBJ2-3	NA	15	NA	CASRERETGTDTQYF	TGTGCCAGCAGGGAGAGGGAGACAGGCACAGATACGCAGTATTTT
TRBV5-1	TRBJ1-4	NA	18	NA	CASSLGSGHLATNEKLFF	TGCGCCAGCAGCTTGGGGTCTGGACACCTTGCAACTAATGAAAAACTGTTTTTT
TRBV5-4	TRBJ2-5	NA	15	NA	CASSLVSAGRETQYF	TGTGCCAGCAGCTTGGTCTCAGCGGGCCGAGAGACCCAGTACTTC
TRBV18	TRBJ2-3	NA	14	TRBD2	CASSPTSGTDTQYF	TGTGCCAGCTCTCCGACTAGCGGCACAGATACGCAGTATTTT
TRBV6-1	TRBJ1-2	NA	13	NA	CASRNWGGRGYTF	TGTGCCAGCAGGAACTGGGGGGGACGAGGCTACACCTTC
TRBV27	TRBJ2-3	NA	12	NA	CASSHSTDTQYF	TGTGCCAGCAGTCATAGCACAGATACGCAGTATTTT
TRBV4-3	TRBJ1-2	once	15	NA	CASSQAPRQLYGYTF	TGCGCCAGCAGCCAGGCACCGAGACAGCTCTATGGCTACACCTTC
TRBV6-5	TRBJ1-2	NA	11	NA	CASGPTEGYTF	TGTGCCAGCGGACCGACGGAGGGCTACACCTTC
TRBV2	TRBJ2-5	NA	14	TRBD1	CASSGDRGAETQYF	TGTGCCAGCTCTGGGGACAGGGGAGCGGAGACCCAGTACTTC
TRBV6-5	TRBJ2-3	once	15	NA	CASRHHDSFTDTQYF	TGTGCCAGCAGGCATCATGACAGCTTCACAGATACGCAGTATTTT
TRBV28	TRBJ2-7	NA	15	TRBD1	CASSSTGQGAYEQYF	TGTGCCAGCAGTTCTACAGGACAGGGGGCCTACGAGCAGTACTTC
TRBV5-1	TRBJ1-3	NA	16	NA	CASSLQGFLSGNTIYF	TGCGCCAGCAGCTTGCAGGGGTTCTTGTCTGGAAACACCATATATTTT
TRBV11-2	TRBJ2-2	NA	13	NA	CASSPPNTGELFF	TGTGCCAGCAGCCCGCCGAACACCGGGGAGCTGTTTTTT
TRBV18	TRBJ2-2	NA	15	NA	CASSTAEGATGELFF	TGTGCCAGCTCAACAGCGGAGGGGGCAACCGGGGAGCTGTTTTTT
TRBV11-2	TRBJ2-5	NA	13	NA	CASSLDTRETQYF	TGTGCCAGCAGCTTAGATACGCGAGAGACCCAGTACTTC
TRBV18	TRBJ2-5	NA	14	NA	CASSPPAREETQYF	TGTGCCAGCTCACCACCCGCCAGAGAAGAGACCCAGTACTTC
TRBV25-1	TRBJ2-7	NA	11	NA	CASTRAYEQYF	TGTGCCAGCACCCGGGCCTACGAGCAGTACTTC
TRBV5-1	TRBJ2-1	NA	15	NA	CASSSRRSSYNEQFF	TGCGCCAGCAGCTCCCGCCGGAGCTCCTACAATGAGCAGTTCTTC
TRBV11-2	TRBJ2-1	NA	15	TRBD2	CASSFSGGAFHEQFF	TGTGCCAGCAGCTTTAGCGGGGGGGCTTTCCATGAGCAGTTCTTC
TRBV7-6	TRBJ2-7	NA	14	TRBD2	CASSLLADTYEQYF	TGTGCCAGCAGCTTACTAGCGGATACCTACGAGCAGTACTTC
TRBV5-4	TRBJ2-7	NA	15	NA	CASSGPRGPSYEQYF	TGTGCCAGCAGCGGCCCCAGGGGCCCCTCCTACGAGCAGTACTTC
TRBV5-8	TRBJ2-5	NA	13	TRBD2	CASSREAQETQYF	TGTGCCAGCAGCCGGGAGGCCCAAGAGACCCAGTACTTC
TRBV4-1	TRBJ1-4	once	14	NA	CASSQLATNEKLFF	TGCGCCAGCAGCCAGCTTGCAACTAATGAAAAACTGTTTTTT
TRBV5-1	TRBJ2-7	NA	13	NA	CASSWDSSYEQYF	TGCGCCAGCAGCTGGGATTCCTCCTACGAGCAGTACTTC
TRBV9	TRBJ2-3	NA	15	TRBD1	CASSSRGQGPDTQYF	TGTGCCAGCAGCTCAAGGGGACAGGGTCCAGATACGCAGTATTTT
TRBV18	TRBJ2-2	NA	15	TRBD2	CASSPRTSDTGELFF	TGTGCCAGCTCACCAAGGACTAGCGACACCGGGGAGCTGTTTTTT
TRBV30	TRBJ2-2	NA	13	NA	CASREGNTGELFF	TGTGCCTCCAGAGAGGGGAACACCGGGGAGCTGTTTTTT
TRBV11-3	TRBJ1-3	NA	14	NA	CASSGDDSGNTIYF	TGTGCCAGCAGCGGGGATGACTCTGGAAACACCATATATTTT
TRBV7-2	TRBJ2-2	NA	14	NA	CASSLAANTGELFF	TGTGCCAGCAGCTTAGCCGCGAACACCGGGGAGCTGTTTTTT
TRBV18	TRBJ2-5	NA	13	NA	CASSPGVQETQYF	TGTGCCAGCTCCCCCGGGGTACAAGAGACCCAGTACTTC
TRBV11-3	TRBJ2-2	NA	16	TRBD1	CASSDKGQFNTGELFF	TGTGCCAGCAGCGATAAGGGACAGTTTAACACCGGGGAGCTGTTTTTT
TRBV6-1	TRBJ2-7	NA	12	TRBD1	CASSDRAHEQYF	TGTGCCAGCAGCGACAGGGCCCACGAGCAGTACTTC
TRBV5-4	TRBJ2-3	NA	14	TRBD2	CASSLSGVTDTQYF	TGTGCCAGCAGCCTGAGCGGGGTCACAGATACGCAGTATTTT
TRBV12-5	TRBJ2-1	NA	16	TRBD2	CASGPTLAGGYNEQFF	TGTGCTAGTGGCCCAACACTAGCGGGAGGGTACAATGAGCAGTTCTTC
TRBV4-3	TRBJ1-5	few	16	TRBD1	CASSQDWGQEHQPQHF	TGCGCCAGCAGCCAAGACTGGGGACAGGAGCATCAGCCCCAGCATTTT
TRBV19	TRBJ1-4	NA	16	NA	CASSSFRVIRGEKLFF	TGTGCCAGTAGTTCCTTTCGTGTCATCCGAGGTGAAAAACTGTTTTTT
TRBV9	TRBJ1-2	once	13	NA	CASSPQESYGYTF	TGTGCCAGCAGCCCCCAGGAGAGCTATGGCTACACCTTC
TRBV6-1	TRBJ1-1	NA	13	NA	CASRAGSNTEAFF	TGTGCCAGCAGGGCAGGGTCGAACACTGAAGCTTTCTTT